This T cell receptor beta chain stems from a study of identical twins. Notes on the study in general: Among monozygotic twins, out-of-frame TCR alpha sharing exceeded what models predicted. High-abundance cord blood beta clonotypes had fewer insertions; memory repertoires showed none.

V shed 7 bases and J 1 base; nucleotides not matched to a gene: 6. CDR1 is SQVTM, CDR2 ANQGSEA, per germline. This CDR3 is 16 amino acids long. Each cDNA held unique molecular identifiers, and template switching gave it a universal primer site. TCRdb recomputed calls from the 5' RACE reads with MiXCR, one row per CDR3 protein. The sample has about 530,000 distinct CDR3 sequences, about 15% seen once. A note on this clonotype: Its antigen is unidentified.

The same specimen was also included in a second study, on yellow fever vaccine responses in identical twins.

The TCR was taken from a young woman in good health. V and J are TRBV29-1 and TRBJ2-1; 14 positions agree with TRBD2. The sequencing sample was made of CD4+ T cells sorted from blood. The CDR3 here is CSAPGLAGESYNEQFF. The DNA of the CDR3 is TGCAGCGCTCCGGGACTAGCGGGGGAATCCTACAATGAGCAGTTCTTC.